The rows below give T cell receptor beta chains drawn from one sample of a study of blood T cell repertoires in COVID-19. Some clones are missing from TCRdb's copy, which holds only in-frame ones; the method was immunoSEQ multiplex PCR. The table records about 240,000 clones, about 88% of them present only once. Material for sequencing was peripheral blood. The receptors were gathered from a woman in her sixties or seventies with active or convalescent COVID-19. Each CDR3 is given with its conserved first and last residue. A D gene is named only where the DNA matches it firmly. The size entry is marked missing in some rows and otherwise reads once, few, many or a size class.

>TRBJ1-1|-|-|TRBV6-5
TGTGCCAGCATGATGGCGAACACTGAAGCTTTCTTT
CASMMANTEAFF
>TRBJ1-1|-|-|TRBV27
TGTGCCAGCAGCCTAAGACCCGGGAGGGAGAACACTGAAGCTTTCTTT
CASSLRPGRENTEAFF
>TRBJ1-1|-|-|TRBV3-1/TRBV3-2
TGTGCCAGCAGCTTCAAACGAGCGGGGGGCACTGAAGCTTTCTTT
CASSFKRAGGTEAFF
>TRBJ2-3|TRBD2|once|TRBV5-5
TGTGCCCGCAGCTTGGCCGGGAGCGGGGGGGCAACAGATACGCAGTATTTT
CARSLAGSGGATDTQYF
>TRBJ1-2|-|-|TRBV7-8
TGTGCCAGCAGCTTAGACACGGGATCTATCTCCGGCTACACCTTC
CASSLDTGSISGYTF
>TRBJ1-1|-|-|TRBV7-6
TGTGCCAGCAGCTTAATTATGTCGCGGGGGATGAACACTGAAGCTTTCTTT
CASSLIMSRGMNTEAFF
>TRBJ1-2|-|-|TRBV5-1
TGCGCCAGCAGCTCGGGGGGAGGGTCAACAGTTGGCTACACCTTC
CASSSGGGSTVGYTF
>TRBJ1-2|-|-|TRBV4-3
TGCGCCAGCAGTCCGGGGTCGAGGTGGGACTATGGCTACACCTTC
CASSPGSRWDYGYTF
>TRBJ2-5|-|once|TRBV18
TGTGCCAGCTCACCCCAGGGCCAGGGTAGAGAGACCCAGTACTTC
CASSPQGQGRETQYF
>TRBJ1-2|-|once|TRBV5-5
TGTGCCAGCAGCCCCTCGTGGGCCGAAGATGGCTACACCTTC
CASSPSWAEDGYTF
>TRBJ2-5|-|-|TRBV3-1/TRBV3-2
TGTGCCAGCAACTTGCCTCAACCTGGTACCTTCCCAGGGGACCGGTCCCGAGAGACCCAGTACTTC
CASNLPQPGTFPGDRSRETQYF
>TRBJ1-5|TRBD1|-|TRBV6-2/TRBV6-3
TGTGCCAGCAGCTCGACAGGGCAGCCCCAGCATTTT
CASSSTGQPQHF
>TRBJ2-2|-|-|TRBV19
TGTGCCAGTAGTATTAGCGGAACGAACACCGGGGAGCTGTTTTTT
CASSISGTNTGELFF
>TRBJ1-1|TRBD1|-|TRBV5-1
TGCGCCAGCAGCCCGGACAGGGTAGACACTGAAGCTTTCTTT
CASSPDRVDTEAFF
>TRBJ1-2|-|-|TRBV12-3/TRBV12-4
TGTGCCACCGCCCGGGGGGGGGCTCGCGGCTACACCTTC
CATARGGARGYTF
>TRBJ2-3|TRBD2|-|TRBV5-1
TGCGCCAGCAGCATCGTTTCTAGCGGGGGAAAAGATACGCAGTATTTT
CASSIVSSGGKDTQYF
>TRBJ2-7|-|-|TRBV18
TGTGCCAGCTCACCACCGGCGGGATCCTACGAGCAGTACTTC
CASSPPAGSYEQYF
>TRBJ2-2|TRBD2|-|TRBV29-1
TGCAGCGTCCATACTAGCGGGGATACCACCGGGGAGCTGTTTTTT
CSVHTSGDTTGELFF
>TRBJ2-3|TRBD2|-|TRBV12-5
TGTGCTTCCCAGCGGGGGAGCACAGATACGCAGTATTTT
CASQRGSTDTQYF
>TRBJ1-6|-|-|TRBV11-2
TGTGCCAGCAGTTATCGGGGGGTCTCCTATAATTCACCCCTCCACTTT
CASSYRGVSYNSPLHF
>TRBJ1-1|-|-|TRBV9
TGTGCCAGCAGCGCTTCAGGGGCTATGAACACTGAAGCTTTCTTT
CASSASGAMNTEAFF
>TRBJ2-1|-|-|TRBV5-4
TGTGCCAGCAGCGCCACTGGCGGTGAGCAGTTCTTC
CASSATGGEQFF
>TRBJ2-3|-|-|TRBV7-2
TGTGCCAGCAGCTTAGCGGGCGGGGTTACGCAGTATTTT
CASSLAGGVTQYF
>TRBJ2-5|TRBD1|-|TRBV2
TGTGCCAGCAATTGGGACAGGCAAGAGACCCAGTACTTC
CASNWDRQETQYF
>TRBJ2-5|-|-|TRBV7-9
TGTGCCAGCAGCCGTTCGGAGGTCCAGTACTTC
CASSRSEVQYF
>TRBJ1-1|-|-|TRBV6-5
TGTGCTTCAGCGGGGAGTACCTACACTGAAGCTTTCTTT
CASAGSTYTEAFF
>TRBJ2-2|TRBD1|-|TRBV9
TGTGCCAGCAACACCGGGACAGGGCCAACCGGGGAGCTGTTTTTT
CASNTGTGPTGELFF
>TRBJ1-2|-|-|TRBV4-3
TGCGCCAGCAGCCAAGAACATATACAGGTCCCTAACTATGGCTACACCTTC
CASSQEHIQVPNYGYTF
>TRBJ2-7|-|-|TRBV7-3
TGTGCCAGCAGCTTAGGGCACCCCCGGGACTACGAGCAGTACTTC
CASSLGHPRDYEQYF
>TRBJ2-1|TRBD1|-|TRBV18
TGTGCCAGCTCACCTACAGGGGTGAGCAATGAGCAGTTCTTC
CASSPTGVSNEQFF
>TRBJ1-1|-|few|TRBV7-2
TGTGCCAGCAGCCCTAATCGGGGGATCACTGAAGCTTTCTTT
CASSPNRGITEAFF
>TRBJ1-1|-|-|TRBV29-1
TGCAGCGTTGAACCTTATCCGTATACTTTCTTT
CSVEPYPYTFF
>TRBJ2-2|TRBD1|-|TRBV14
TGTGCCAGCAGCCAAGAGAGGGGGCGAGAGACCGGGGAGCTGTTTTTT
CASSQERGRETGELFF
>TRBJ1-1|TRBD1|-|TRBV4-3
TGCGCCAGCAGCCAAGAATGGAACAGGGGGACTGAAGCTTTCTTT
CASSQEWNRGTEAFF
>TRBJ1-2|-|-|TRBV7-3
TGTGCCAGCAGCTCCCGACAAGGCTATGGCTACACCTTC
CASSSRQGYGYTF
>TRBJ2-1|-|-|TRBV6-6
TGTGCCAGCAGTTACGGGGGCCTCAATGAGCAGTTCTTC
CASSYGGLNEQFF
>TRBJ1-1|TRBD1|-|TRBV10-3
TGTGCCATCAGTGACGACAGGGGAAACACTGAAGCTTTCTTT
CAISDDRGNTEAFF
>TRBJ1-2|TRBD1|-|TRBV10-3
TGTGCCATCATGGGACAGGCGATCTATGGCTACACCTTC
CAIMGQAIYGYTF
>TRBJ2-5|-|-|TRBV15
TGTGCCACCAGCAGAGATCGTTCCGGGCAAGAGACCCAGTACTTC
CATSRDRSGQETQYF
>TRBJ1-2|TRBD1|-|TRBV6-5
TGTGCCAGCATCCGGACAGGGGCGGACTATGGCTACACCTTC
CASIRTGADYGYTF
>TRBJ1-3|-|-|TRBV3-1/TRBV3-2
TGTGCCAGCAGCCAAGTCGGCAGGGAAGGAAACACCATATATTTT
CASSQVGREGNTIYF
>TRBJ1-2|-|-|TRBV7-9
TGTGCCAGCAGCCCTCATTCGGGACTGGATGGCTACACCTTC
CASSPHSGLDGYTF
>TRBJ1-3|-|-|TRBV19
TGTGCCAGTAGTAGAGGACAGATGAGCTCTGGAAACACCATATATTTT
CASSRGQMSSGNTIYF
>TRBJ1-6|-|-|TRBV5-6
TGTGCCAGCAGCTTGGATCAGGACCTACGGAGGTCACCCCTCCACTTT
CASSLDQDLRRSPLHF
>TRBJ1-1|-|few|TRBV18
TGTGCCAGCTCAGAGGGCCTGAGCACTGAAGCTTTCTTT
CASSEGLSTEAFF
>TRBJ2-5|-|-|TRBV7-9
TGTGCCAGCAGCTTGGGAGTGACAACTGGGGGGGAGACCCAGTACTTC
CASSLGVTTGGETQYF
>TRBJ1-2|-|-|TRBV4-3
TGCGCCAGCAGCCAAGATCTCGCGCACAGGGCGGTTGGCTACACCTTC
CASSQDLAHRAVGYTF
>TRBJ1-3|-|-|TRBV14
TGTGCCAGCAGCCAAGTCATACAGGGATTCTTTGAAAACACCATATATTTT
CASSQVIQGFFENTIYF
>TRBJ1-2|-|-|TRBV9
TGTGCCAGCAGCGTAGCCCCGGGAGGACCAGGGAACATCTTC
CASSVAPGGPGNIF
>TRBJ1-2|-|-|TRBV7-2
TGTGCCAGCAGCTTAAGCCCAGGATTTGGCTACACCTTC
CASSLSPGFGYTF
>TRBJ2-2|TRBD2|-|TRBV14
TGTGCCAGCAGCCAAGAGGGACTAGTGGGCGCCGGGGAGCTGTTTTTT
CASSQEGLVGAGELFF
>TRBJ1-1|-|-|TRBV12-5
TGTGCTGGGGCCCTAGGAGTGAACACTGAAGCTTTCTTT
CAGALGVNTEAFF
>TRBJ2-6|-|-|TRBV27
TGTGCCAGCAGTCTCGGACATCCCTCTGGGGCCAACGTCCTGACTTTC
CASSLGHPSGANVLTF
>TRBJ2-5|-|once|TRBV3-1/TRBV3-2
TGTGCCAGCAGCCAAGGGGGCTTCCTAGAGACCCAGTACTTC
CASSQGGFLETQYF
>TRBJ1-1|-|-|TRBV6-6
TGTGCCAGCAGTCCCCCCGGGGGGGGCGCTTCTGAAGCTTTCTTT
CASSPPGGGASEAFF
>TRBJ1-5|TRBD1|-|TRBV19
TGTGCCAGCAATCGAGAGGTGACAGGGGGGCAGCCCCAGCATTTT
CASNREVTGGQPQHF